This T cell receptor (beta chain) stems from a study of CD8 T cells in ankylosing spondylitis. Study results and limitations: Roughly eight highly homologous variants made up a TCR beta motif that seemed to typify ankylosing spondylitis blood. Enrichment of disease-linked clones was reportedly significant in matched ankylosing spondylitis synovial fluid.

Germline V CDR1 and CDR2: SGDLS, YYNGEE. This CDR3 has 14 amino acids. The V end was cut by 3 bases, the J end by 5 bases, with 14 bases between. Quantitative 5'-RACE with molecular barcodes produced the TCR beta libraries. One entry per CDR3 protein results from TCRdb running MiXCR on the 5' RACE reads. The repertoire holds about 30,000 distinct CDR3 sequences, with about 5.6% as singletons. As for this clonotype: Its antigen is unidentified.

The rearrangement joins TRBV9 to TRBJ2-5; tentative D call: TRBD1 (5 bases). Sequencing input: blood, either unsorted or a sorted T cell fraction (not recorded which). This TCR was sampled from a female donor with ankylosing spondylitis or in good health (not recorded which). CDR3 sequence reads: CASSALSGFETQYF. CDR3 nucleotide sequence: TGTGCCAGCAGCGCCTTGTCAGGGTTCGAGACCCAGTACTTC.